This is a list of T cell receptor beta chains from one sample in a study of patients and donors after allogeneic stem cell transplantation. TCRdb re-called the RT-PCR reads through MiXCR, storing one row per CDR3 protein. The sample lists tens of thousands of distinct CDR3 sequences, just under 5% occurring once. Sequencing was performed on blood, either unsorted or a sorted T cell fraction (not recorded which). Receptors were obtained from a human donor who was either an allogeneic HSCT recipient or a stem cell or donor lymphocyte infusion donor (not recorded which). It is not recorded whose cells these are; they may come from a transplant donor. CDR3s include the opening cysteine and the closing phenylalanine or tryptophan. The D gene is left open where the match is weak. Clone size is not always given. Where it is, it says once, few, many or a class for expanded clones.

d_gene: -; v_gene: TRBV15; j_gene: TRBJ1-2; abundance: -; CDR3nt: TGTGCCACCGGCCCCCCGAAAGGAGGGGGGAACTATGGCTACACCTTC; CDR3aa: CATGPPKGGGNYGYTF
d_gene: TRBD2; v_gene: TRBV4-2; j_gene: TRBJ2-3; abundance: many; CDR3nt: TGTGCCAGCAGCCAAAGCCCGTCGGGACTAGCGGCCACAGATACGCAGTATTTT; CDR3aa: CASSQSPSGLAATDTQYF
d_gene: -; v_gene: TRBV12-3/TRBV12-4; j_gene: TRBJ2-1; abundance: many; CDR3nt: TGTGCCAGCAGTTTAACGGGCGGGCACAATGAGCAGTTCTTC; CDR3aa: CASSLTGGHNEQFF
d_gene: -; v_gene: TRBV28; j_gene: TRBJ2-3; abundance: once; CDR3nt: TGTGCCAGCAGTAACGGAAACTTGGGTTCTGGTACGCAGTATTTT; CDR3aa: CASSNGNLGSGTQYF
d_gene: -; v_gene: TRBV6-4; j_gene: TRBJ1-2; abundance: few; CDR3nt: TGTGCCAGCAGAGCCTACCCGGGGGGGGCCTATGGCTACACCTTC; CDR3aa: CASRAYPGGAYGYTF
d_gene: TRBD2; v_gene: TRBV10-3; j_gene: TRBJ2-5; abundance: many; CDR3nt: TGTGCCATCAGTGAGTCTGCGGGGGTGACCCAGTACTTC; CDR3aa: CAISESAGVTQYF
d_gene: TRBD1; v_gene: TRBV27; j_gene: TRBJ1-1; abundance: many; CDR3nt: TGTGCCAGCAGTTTATCTCCAGGGGGTAGCGCTGAAGCTTTCTTT; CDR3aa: CASSLSPGGSAEAFF
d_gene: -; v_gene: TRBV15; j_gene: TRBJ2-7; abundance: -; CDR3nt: TGTGCCACCAGCAGGGATAAAACCTACGAGCAGTACTTC; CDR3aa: CATSRDKTYEQYF
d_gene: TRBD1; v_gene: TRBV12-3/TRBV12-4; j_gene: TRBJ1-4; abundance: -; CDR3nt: TGTGCCAGCAGTCCGGCCTTTACAGGGGGCGGGGTGAGAGAAAAACTGTTTTTT; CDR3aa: CASSPAFTGGGVREKLFF
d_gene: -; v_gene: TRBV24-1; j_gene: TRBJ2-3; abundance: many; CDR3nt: TGTGCCACCAGTGACAGGGCTAGCACAGATACGCAGTATTTT; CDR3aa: CATSDRASTDTQYF
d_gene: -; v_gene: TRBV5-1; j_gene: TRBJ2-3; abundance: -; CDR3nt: TGCGCCAGCAGCCCCGGATCGGGCAGAGATACGCAGTATTTT; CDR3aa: CASSPGSGRDTQYF
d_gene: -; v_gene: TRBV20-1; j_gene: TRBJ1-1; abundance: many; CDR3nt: TGCAGTGCTACGATAGAGACTGAAGCTTTCTTT; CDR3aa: CSATIETEAFF
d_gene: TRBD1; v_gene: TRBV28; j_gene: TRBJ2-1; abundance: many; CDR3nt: TGTGCCAGCAGTTTACAGGGGGCTTCGAATGAGCAGTTCTTC; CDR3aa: CASSLQGASNEQFF
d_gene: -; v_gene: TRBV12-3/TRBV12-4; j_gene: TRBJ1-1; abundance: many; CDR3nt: TGTGCCAGCAGATCGAGCTCGGGGCACACTGAAGCTTTCTTT; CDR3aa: CASRSSSGHTEAFF
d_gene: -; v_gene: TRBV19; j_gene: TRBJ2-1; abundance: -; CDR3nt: TGTGCCAGTAGTACACAGGGCAGTTACAATGAGCAGTTCTTC; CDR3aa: CASSTQGSYNEQFF
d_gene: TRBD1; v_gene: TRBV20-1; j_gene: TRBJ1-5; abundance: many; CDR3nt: TGCAGTGCTAGTCGAGGGGGCAGCAATCAGCCCCAGCATTTT; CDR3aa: CSASRGGSNQPQHF
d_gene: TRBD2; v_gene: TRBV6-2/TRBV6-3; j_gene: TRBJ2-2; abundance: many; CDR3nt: TGTGCCAGCAGTTACTCTCATTTTGCGGGAGTTCGGGGGGAGCTGTTTTTT; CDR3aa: CASSYSHFAGVRGELFF
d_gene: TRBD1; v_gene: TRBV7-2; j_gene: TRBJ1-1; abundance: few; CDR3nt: TGTGCCAGCAGCTTAGGTACGGGACAGAAAGCTTTCTTT; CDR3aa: CASSLGTGQKAFF
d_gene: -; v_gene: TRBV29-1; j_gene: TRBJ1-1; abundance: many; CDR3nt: TGCAGCGTTGAGTCGGGGGGCACTGAAGCTTTCTTT; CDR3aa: CSVESGGTEAFF
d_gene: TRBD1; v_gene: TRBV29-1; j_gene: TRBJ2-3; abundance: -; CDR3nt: TGCAGCGTTGGTACGGGGACAGCTAGCTGTGATACGCAGTATTTT; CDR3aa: CSVGTGTASCDTQYF
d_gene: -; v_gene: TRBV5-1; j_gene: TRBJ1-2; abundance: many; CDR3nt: TGCGCCAGCGGGGACCTACGCTATGGCTACACCTTC; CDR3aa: CASGDLRYGYTF
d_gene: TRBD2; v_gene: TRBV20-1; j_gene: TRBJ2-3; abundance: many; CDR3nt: TGCAGTCGCGGACTAGCGGGGGGGCGGGCTGCAGATACGCAGTATTTT; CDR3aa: CSRGLAGGRAADTQYF
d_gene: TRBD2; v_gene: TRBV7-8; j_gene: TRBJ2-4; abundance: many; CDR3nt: TGTGCCAGCAGCCCCTATCGGATAGCTTTCCCGGGGGGGAACATTCAGTACTTC; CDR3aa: CASSPYRIAFPGGNIQYF
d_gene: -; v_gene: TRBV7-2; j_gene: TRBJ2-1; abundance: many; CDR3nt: TGTGCCAGCAGCCCTGCGCTTCGGAGGGGTGAGCAGTTCTTC; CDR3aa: CASSPALRRGEQFF
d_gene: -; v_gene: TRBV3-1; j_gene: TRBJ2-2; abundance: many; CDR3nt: TGTGCCAGCAGCCAAGTTTGGGTCCGGACAGAGAACACCGGGGAGCTGTTTTTT; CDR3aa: CASSQVWVRTENTGELFF
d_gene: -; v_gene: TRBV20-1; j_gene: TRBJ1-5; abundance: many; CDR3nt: TGCAGTGCTGGGCGGACCGAGATGTCAGCCCAGCATTTT; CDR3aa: CSAGRTEMSAQHF
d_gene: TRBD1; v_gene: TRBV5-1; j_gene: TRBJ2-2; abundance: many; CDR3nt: TGCGCCAGCAGCTTGCCAGGGGGAGACACCGGGGAGCTGTTTTTT; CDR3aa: CASSLPGGDTGELFF
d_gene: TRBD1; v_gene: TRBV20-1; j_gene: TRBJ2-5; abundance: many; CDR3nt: TGCAGTGCTAGACCGGGACAGGCGTTAAAGACCCAGTACTTC; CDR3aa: CSARPGQALKTQYF
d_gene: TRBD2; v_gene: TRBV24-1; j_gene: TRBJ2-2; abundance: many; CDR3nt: TGTGCCACAGAGCGGGATAGTACCGGGGAGCTGTTTTTT; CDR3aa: CATERDSTGELFF
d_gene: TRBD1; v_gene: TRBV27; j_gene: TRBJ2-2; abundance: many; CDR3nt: TGTGCCAGCAGTTTGTTGTTGGGACAGGGACAGACCACCGGGGAGCTGTTTTTT; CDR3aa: CASSLLLGQGQTTGELFF
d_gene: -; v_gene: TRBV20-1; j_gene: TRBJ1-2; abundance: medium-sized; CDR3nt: TGCAGTGCTAGAAATAGGGACTATGGCTACACCTTC; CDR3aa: CSARNRDYGYTF
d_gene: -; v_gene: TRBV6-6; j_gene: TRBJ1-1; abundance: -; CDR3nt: TGTGCCAGCAGTCCACGAGGGGATTCTGAAGCTTTCTTT; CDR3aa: CASSPRGDSEAFF
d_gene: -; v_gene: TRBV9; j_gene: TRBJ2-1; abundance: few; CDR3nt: TGTGCCAGCAGCCGCCACCGGGAAAACAATGAGCAGTTCTTC; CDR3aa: CASSRHRENNEQFF
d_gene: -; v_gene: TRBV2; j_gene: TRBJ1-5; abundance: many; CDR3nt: TGTGCCAGCACCTTTGCCGGGAGGAGTCAGCCCCAGCATTTT; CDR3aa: CASTFAGRSQPQHF
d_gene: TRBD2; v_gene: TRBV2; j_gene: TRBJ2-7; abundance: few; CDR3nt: TGTGCCAGCAGTGAAGATCGACTAGCGGGGGGGGTCTACGAGCAGTACTTC; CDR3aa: CASSEDRLAGGVYEQYF
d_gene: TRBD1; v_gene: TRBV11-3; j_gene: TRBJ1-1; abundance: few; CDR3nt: TGTGCCAGCAGCTTGGCAGACAGGGTCGCTGAAGCTTTCTTT; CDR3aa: CASSLADRVAEAFF
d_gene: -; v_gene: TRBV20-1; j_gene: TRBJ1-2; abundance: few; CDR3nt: TGCAGCGTCGTACAAAAGGATGGCTACACCTTC; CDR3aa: CSVVQKDGYTF
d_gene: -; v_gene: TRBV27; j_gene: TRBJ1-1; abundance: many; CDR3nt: TGTGCCAGCAGGTCCCCATCGTCGAACACTGAAGCTTTCTTT; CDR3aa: CASRSPSSNTEAFF
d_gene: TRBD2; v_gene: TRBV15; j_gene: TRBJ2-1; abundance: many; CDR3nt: TGTGCCACCAGCACGAGTAGCGGGTTAGGGCAGTTCTTC; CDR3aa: CATSTSSGLGQFF
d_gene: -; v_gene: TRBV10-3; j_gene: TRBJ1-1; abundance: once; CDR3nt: TGTGCCATCAGTGGGGGCCCGGGTCAGAACACTGAAGCTTTCTTT; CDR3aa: CAISGGPGQNTEAFF
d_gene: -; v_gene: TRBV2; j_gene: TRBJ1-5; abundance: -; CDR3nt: TGTGCCAGCAGCCAGTTTGTGGATCAGCCCCAGCATTTT; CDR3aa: CASSQFVDQPQHF
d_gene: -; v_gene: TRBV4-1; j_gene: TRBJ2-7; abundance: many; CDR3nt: TGCGCCAGCAGCCAGGGTCCACAGGGAAAATCCTACGAGCAGTACTTC; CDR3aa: CASSQGPQGKSYEQYF
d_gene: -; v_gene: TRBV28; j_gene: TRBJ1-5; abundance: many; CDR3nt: TGTGCCAGCACCTCGGCCCGGGCGGGCAATCAGCCCCAGCATTTT; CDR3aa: CASTSARAGNQPQHF
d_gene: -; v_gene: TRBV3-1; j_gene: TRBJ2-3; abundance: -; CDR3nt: TGTGCCAGCAGCCAAGAGCCAGGGGACACAGATACGCAGTATTTT; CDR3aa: CASSQEPGDTDTQYF
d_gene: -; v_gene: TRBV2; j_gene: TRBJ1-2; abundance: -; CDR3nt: TGTGCCAGCAGTGTCGCGGCAGGATTCGATGGCTACACCTTC; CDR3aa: CASSVAAGFDGYTF
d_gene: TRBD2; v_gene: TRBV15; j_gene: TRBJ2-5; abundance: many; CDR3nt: TGTGCCACCAGCAGAGATCGTGTAGCGGGAGAGACCCAGTACTTC; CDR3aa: CATSRDRVAGETQYF
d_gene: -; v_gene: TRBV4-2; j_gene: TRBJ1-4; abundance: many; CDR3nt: TGTGCCAGCAGCCATCAGGCCATGGTGGCAGGGAATAATGAAAAACTGTTTTTT; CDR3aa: CASSHQAMVAGNNEKLFF
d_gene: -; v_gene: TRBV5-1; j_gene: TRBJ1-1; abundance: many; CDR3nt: TGCGCCAGCAACCGCGTGGCAGGGAACACTGAAGCTTTCTTT; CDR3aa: CASNRVAGNTEAFF
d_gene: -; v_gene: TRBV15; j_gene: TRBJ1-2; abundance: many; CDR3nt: TGTGCCACCAGCCGCCCCCAGGGAGTCTACACCTTC; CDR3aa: CATSRPQGVYTF
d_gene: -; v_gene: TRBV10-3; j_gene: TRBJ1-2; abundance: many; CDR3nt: TGTGCCATCAGTGATCTGGGGACCTATGGCTACACCTTC; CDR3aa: CAISDLGTYGYTF
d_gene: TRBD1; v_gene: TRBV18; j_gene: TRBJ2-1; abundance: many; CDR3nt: TGTGCCAGCTCACCAATTGGACAGGGAAACAATGAGCAGTTCTTC; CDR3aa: CASSPIGQGNNEQFF
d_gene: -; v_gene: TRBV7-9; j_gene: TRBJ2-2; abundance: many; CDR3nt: TGTGCCACTGGTAGGGGGAACACCGGGGAGCTGTTTTTT; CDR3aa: CATGRGNTGELFF
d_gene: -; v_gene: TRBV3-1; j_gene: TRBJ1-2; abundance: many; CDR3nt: TGTGCCAGCAGCCAAGATCCGAGGGTTGGCTACACCTTC; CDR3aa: CASSQDPRVGYTF
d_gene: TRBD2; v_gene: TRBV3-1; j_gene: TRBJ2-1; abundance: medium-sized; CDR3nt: TGTGCCAGCAGCCAACTAGCGGGGGGACTGGGTGAGCAGTTCTTC; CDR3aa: CASSQLAGGLGEQFF